One sample yielded the 21 T cell receptor beta chains listed below, sequenced in a study of T-cell reconstitution after alpha-beta-depleted transplantation in children. Unique molecular identifiers were used to barcode this TCRbeta library. A single record per CDR3 protein comes from TCRdb applying MiXCR to the PCR reads. This table has more than 400,000 distinct CDR3 sequences, more than 9.5% appearing once. The starting material was PBMCs, mostly from graft donor cells, obtained 180 days after TCRalphabeta/CD19-depleted stem cell transplant. Every receptor here comes from a female patient between 2 and 15 years old who had a stem cell transplant for aplastic anemia, so the T cells may come from the graft donor.

V usage is TRBV7-2 and J usage is TRBJ2-7, with D maybe TRBD1 (5 bases). The CDR3 loop spans 14 amino acids. Per the germline V gene, CDR1 is SGHTA and CDR2 is FQGNSA. Deletions cut 2 bases from V and 2 bases from J, with 10 bases between. The CDR3 DNA follows: TGTGCCAGCAGCTTATGGGGCCAGACCTACGAGCAGTACGTC. This translates into CASSLWGQTYEQYV.

The sample holds many counts of this clonotype. The chain uses TRBV28 and TRBJ2-1; a weak D match, TRBD1 (6 bases). Trimming left V 5 bases short and J 8 bases short, with 28 bases between. The germline V gene encodes CDR1 MDHEN and CDR2 SYDVKM. This CDR3 is 18 amino acids long. The chain's CDR3 is CASSLAILRDTPRDEQFF. The CDR3 coding sequence is TGTGCCAGCAGTCTCGCAATTTTACGGGACACCCCACGGGATGAGCAGTTCTTC.

This clonotype has just a few counts. The CDR3 coding sequence is TGTGCCAGCAGCAAGGCCAGGACAGGGGACACCGGGGAGCTGTTTTTT. It codes for CASSKARTGDTGELFF. The chain uses TRBV4-2 and TRBJ2-2; 9 bases line up with TRBD1. The V gene's germline CDR1 is LGHNA and CDR2 YNFKEQ. The CDR3 length is 16 residues. V trimming: 5 bases; J trimming: 3 bases; junction bases outside the gene matches: 7.

This clonotype was seen only a few times. The rearrangement joins TRBV7-6 to TRBJ2-7; D ambiguous. The CDR3 sequence is 16 residues long. Germline CDR1 SGHVS, CDR2 FNYEAQ. Trimming cost V 1 base and J 1 base, with 14 bases left between them. CDR3 loop: CASSLEQRTASYEQYF. CDR3 in DNA: TGTGCCAGCAGCTTAGAACAGAGGACGGCTTCCTACGAGCAGTACTTC.

This clonotype appeared a few times. V is TRBV12-3 or TRBV12-4 and J is TRBJ2-1, with unresolved D. This CDR3 is 17 amino acids long. V shed 6 bases and J shed 1 base, with 19 bases lying between them. CDR3 nucleotide sequence: TGTGCCAGCAGGGCCGTTTCGACGCTAGGATCCTACAATGAGCAGTTCTTC. Protein sequence: CASRAVSTLGSYNEQFF.

Concerning this clonotype itself: One end of the junction varies from germline; a read error may be responsible. The chain links TRBV7-2 to TRBJ2-4, with D perhaps matching TRBD1 or TRBD2 (6 bases each). The CDR3 is made up of 16 amino acids. Germline V CDR1 and CDR2: SGHTA, FQGNSA. CDR3 region: CASCLGGTLAKNIQYF. In nucleotides, the CDR3 is TGTGCCAGCTGCTTAGGGGGGACTCTAGCCAAAAACATTCAGTACTTC.

The count of this clonotype is one. The J gene is TRBJ1-1, the V gene TRBV21-1; the tabulated D call, TRBD1, remains unverified against the DNA. TRBV21-1 represents a pseudogene. The CDR3 is made up of 12 amino acids. CDR3 protein: CASRDRVPEAFF. The CDR3 DNA follows: TGTGCCAGCAGGGACAGGGTCCCTGAAGCTTTCTTT.

The chain is built from TRBV20-1 and TRBJ2-1; 16 bases fit TRBD2. Germline lookup yields CDR1 DFQATT and CDR2 SNEGSKA (reference sequence). CDR3 length: 19 amino acids. J was trimmed by 2 bases and V by 6 bases; bases with no gene match: 13. CDR3 DNA sequence: TGCAGTGCCAGAACGGGACTAGCGGGAGGGCCAACGGCCTACAATGAGCAGTTCTTC. This codes for CSARTGLAGGPTAYNEQFF.

Many counts were recorded for this clonotype. In DNA form, the CDR3 reads TGTGCCAGCAGCTTAGTATGGACTAGCGGTCGATACACCGGGGAGCTGTTTTTT. Its protein product is CASSLVWTSGRYTGELFF. This chain connects TRBV11-2 to TRBJ2-2; TRBD2 aligns across 10 bases. CDR3 length: 18 amino acids. Germline V lookup: CDR1 SGHAT, CDR2 FQNNGV. V gave up 1 base and J gave up 3 bases; unmatched junction bases: 8.

The CDR3 loop reads CSVVDGYYGYTF. The DNA of the CDR3 is TGCAGCGTGGTTGACGGATACTATGGCTACACCTTC. The J gene is TRBJ1-2, the V gene TRBV29-1, with unresolved D. Germline CDR1 is SQVTM and CDR2 is ANQGSEA. The CDR3 contains 12 residues. Trimming cost V 6 bases and J 3 bases, with 11 bases left between them.

The chain links TRBV4-3 to TRBJ2-7; D might be TRBD1 or TRBD2, each matching 5 bases. Trimming stripped 3 bases from V and 3 bases from J, with 12 bases between. The CDR3 loop spans 14 amino acids. The germline CDR1 and CDR2 sequences are LGHNA and YSLEER. The CDR3 sequence: CASSQGVGVYEQYV. The CDR3 nucleotides are TGCGCCAGCAGCCAGGGAGTAGGGGTCTACGAGCAGTACGTC.

This clonotype was recorded at least ten times. The chain carries TRBV29-1 and TRBJ2-7, with TRBD1 matching 8 bases. V shed 8 bases and J 4 bases; nucleotides not matched to a gene: 7. This CDR3 comprises 12 residues. CDR1 is SQVTM and CDR2 is ANQGSEA in the germline V gene. The CDR3 region is CSTQTGAYEQYF. CDR3 DNA: TGCAGCACACAGACAGGGGCATACGAGCAGTACTTC.

This clonotype has ten or more counts. The chain employs TRBV29-1 and TRBJ2-2, with D possibly being TRBD2 (7 bases). Germline lookup yields CDR1 SQVTM and CDR2 ANQGSEA. There are 13 residues in the CDR3. The CDR3 here is CTGAGAMAGELFF. CDR3 nucleotide sequence: TGCACAGGGGCGGGAGCCATGGCCGGGGAGCTGTTTTTT.

The J gene is TRBJ2-3, the V gene TRBV7-3; D ambiguous. Germline-derived CDR1 and CDR2 are SGHTA and FQGTGA. Deletions cut 5 bases from V and 4 bases from J, with 13 bases between. This CDR3 has 14 amino acids. The CDR3 region has the DNA TGTGCCAGCAGCGAGACCCCTCCGCCAGATACGCAGTATTTT. Translating gives CASSETPPPDTQYF.

The genes are TRBV6-1 and TRBJ1-4, with a possible D match to TRBD1 (6 bases). Trimming took off 7 bases at V and 8 bases at J, with 20 bases between the two ends. The CDR3 length is 15 residues. The germline CDR1 and CDR2 sequences are MNHNS and SASEGT. The DNA of the CDR3 is TGTGCCAGCACCACCACCGCGGGGGCGGTGGAAAAACTGTTTTTT. Its translation is CASTTTAGAVEKLFF.

There are a few counts of this clonotype. The CDR3 DNA sequence: TGTGCCAGCAGTTTAGGGGGGGGGGCAAGGAACACTGAAGCTTTCTTT. Amino acids: CASSLGGGARNTEAFF. J is TRBJ1-1 and V is TRBV28; perhaps TRBD1 as D (6 bases). This CDR3 contains 16 residues. Trimming cost V 2 bases and J 1 base, with 14 bases left between them. Germline lookup yields CDR1 MDHEN and CDR2 SYDVKM.

This clonotype was recorded at least ten times. The V gene is TRBV5-1, the J gene TRBJ2-1, with D hard to call. CDR1 is SGHRS and CDR2 is YFSETQ in the germline V gene. V dropped 3 bases and J dropped 3 bases, with 7 bases sitting between them. The CDR3 consists of 13 residues. The CDR3 DNA reads TGCGCCAGCAGCTCTGGTGTCTACAATGAGCAGTTCTTC. Protein product: CASSSGVYNEQFF.

CDR3 region: CASSLGLAGVLSYEQYF. The CDR3 bases are TGTGCCAGCAGCCTCGGACTAGCGGGCGTCCTCTCCTACGAGCAGTACTTC. This rearrangement joins TRBV7-9 to TRBJ2-7; 11 nucleotides agree with TRBD2. CDR1 SEHNR and CDR2 FQNEAQ come from the germline V gene (reference sequence). The V gene end was trimmed by 5 bases and the J gene end by 0 bases; junction bases not matched to a gene: 9. The CDR3 totals 17 residues.

The chain has TRBV4-1 and TRBJ2-7; 9 bases fit TRBD1. Germline V gives CDR1 MGHRA, CDR2 YSYEKL. J gave up 1 base and V 3 bases, and 7 bases lay outside the gene matches. The length of the CDR3 is 16 residues. The CDR3 region is CASSHLPGQGSYEQYV. The CDR3 coding sequence is TGCGCCAGCAGCCATTTACCGGGACAGGGATCCTACGAGCAGTACGTC.

This clonotype appeared a few times. This chain links TRBV12-3 or TRBV12-4 with TRBJ2-1; TRBD2 agrees at 9 bases. Unmatched junction bases numbered 7, after V lost 3 bases and J lost 4 bases. CDR3 size: 16 residues. The CDR3 reads CASSFSRLAEYNEQFF. For the CDR3, the DNA is TGTGCCAGCAGTTTCTCGAGACTAGCGGAGTACAATGAGCAGTTCTTC.

This rearrangement joins TRBV7-2 to TRBJ1-1; the D is unclear. The V end was cut by 1 base, the J end by 8 bases, with 17 bases between. CDR1 and CDR2 (germline): SGHTA, FQGNSA. This CDR3 contains 15 residues. This CDR3 is CASSLGGTLSAEAFF. CDR3 coding DNA: TGTGCCAGCAGCTTAGGGGGAACCCTTTCTGCGGAAGCTTTCTTT.